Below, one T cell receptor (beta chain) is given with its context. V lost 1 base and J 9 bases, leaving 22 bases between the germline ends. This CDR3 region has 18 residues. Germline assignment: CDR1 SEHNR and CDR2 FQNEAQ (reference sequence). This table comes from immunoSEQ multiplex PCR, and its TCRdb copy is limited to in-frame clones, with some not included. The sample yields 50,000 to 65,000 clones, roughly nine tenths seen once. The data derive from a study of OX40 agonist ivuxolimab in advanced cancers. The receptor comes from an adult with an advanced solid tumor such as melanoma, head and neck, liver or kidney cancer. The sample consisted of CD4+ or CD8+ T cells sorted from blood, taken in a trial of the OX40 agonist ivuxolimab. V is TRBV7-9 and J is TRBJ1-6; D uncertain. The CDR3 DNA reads TGTGCCAGCAGCTTAGTTCCCCGACGACAATTAAAGGGTTCACCCCTCCACTTT. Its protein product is CASSLVPRRQLKGSPLHF.